This TCR beta chain stems from a study of T-cell reconstitution after alpha-beta-depleted transplantation in children. CDR1 is SGHDT, CDR2 YYEEEE, per germline. The length of the CDR3 is 16 residues. V gave up 0 bases and J gave up 6 bases; unmatched junction bases: 5. This clonotype was observed a handful of times. Unique molecular identifiers were incorporated into the prepared TCRbeta library. TCRdb redid the calling of the PCR reads with MiXCR, one entry per CDR3 protein. The repertoire holds 190,000 or so distinct CDR3 sequences, with more than 12% as singletons. V is TRBV5-6 and J is TRBJ2-7, with 14 bases lining up with TRBD2. Sequenced material: PBMCs from the stem cell graft donor, taken from the stem cell graft. The clonotype was recovered from a human donor who donated a stem cell graft to a child with acute lymphoblastic leukemia. As DNA, the CDR3 is TGTGCCAGCAGCTTGGTGGGGACTAGCGGGAGAGGCGAGCAGTACTTC. It codes for CASSLVGTSGRGEQYF.